Each of the 7 T cell receptor beta chains below was sequenced from the same sample in a study of control samples from healthy donors and cancer patients. Sequencing was performed with immunoSEQ multiplex PCR; in TCRdb, only in-frame clones are kept and a portion is missing. There are 85,000 to 95,000 clones in the sample; 82% occur only once, and around a tenth lies in the top ten. Sequencing was performed on blood. These receptors originate from a woman aged 55-70 years in good health.

The J gene is TRBJ1-1, the V gene TRBV19, with 7 bases lining up with TRBD1. CDR1 and CDR2 from the germline V gene are LNHDA and SQIVND (reference sequence). The CDR3 is made up of 13 amino acids. The V gene end was trimmed by 1 base and the J gene end by 5 bases; junction bases not matched to a gene: 1. The CDR3 region is CASSIGTGTEAFF. The CDR3 nucleotides read TGTGCCAGTAGTATAGGGACAGGAACTGAAGCTTTCTTT.

The chain has TRBV6-4 and TRBJ2-1, with 9 positions matching TRBD1. V was clipped by 5 bases and J by 8 bases; unmatched bases: 4. CDR3 length equals 13 residues. CDR1 and CDR2 from the germline V gene are MRHNA and SNTAGT. The CDR3: CASSQGQGYEQFF. The DNA for the CDR3 is TGTGCCAGCAGTCAGGGACAGGGTTATGAGCAGTTCTTC.

The chain joins TRBV13 to TRBJ2-7, with D possibly TRBD2 on 6 matching bases. CDR1 and CDR2 (germline): PRHDT, FYEKMQ (reference sequence). This CDR3 region has 14 residues. Trimming left V 5 bases short and J 2 bases short, with 13 bases between. The CDR3 reads CASSGGRSAYEQYF. CDR3 DNA sequence: TGTGCCAGCAGCGGAGGGCGGTCCGCCTACGAGCAGTACTTC.

The chain joins TRBV5-5 to TRBJ2-5; no firm D call. This CDR3 is built from 14 residues. The V end lost 0 bases, the J end lost 7 bases, and 13 bases lay between the germline ends. CDR1 is SGHKS, CDR2 YYEKEE, per germline (reference sequence). The DNA of the CDR3 is TGTGCCAGCAGCTTGGTTTCCGGTGAATGGACCCAGTACTTC. This translates into CASSLVSGEWTQYF.

V is TRBV7-9 and J is TRBJ1-6, with unresolved D. CDR3 length equals 15 residues. V lost 5 bases and J 16 bases, leaving 24 bases between the germline ends. The germline CDR1 and CDR2 sequences are SEHNR and FQNEAQ (reference sequence). This CDR3 reads CASSPARVDSLNLHF. In nucleotides, the CDR3 is TGTGCCAGCAGCCCAGCGCGTGTGGACTCACTAAATCTCCACTTT.

This clone was counted a few times. This sequence joins TRBV6-2 or TRBV6-3 and TRBJ2-1, with 9 bases identical to TRBD2. The CDR3 is 16 residues long. Germline trimming cut 2 bases from V and 16 bases from J; bases unmatched to any gene: 18. Germline loops: CDR1 MNHEY, CDR2 SVGEGT. In nucleotides, the CDR3 is TGTGCCAGCAGTTACGCCCTAGCGGGGTCCCATCCTAGTGACTTCTTC. This sequence encodes CASSYALAGSHPSDFF.

The V call is TRBV28, the J call TRBJ1-4; possible D gene TRBD1, 5 bases. The CDR3 loop spans 14 amino acids. CDR1 and CDR2 from the germline V gene are MDHEN and SYDVKM. The V end was cut by 7 bases, the J end by 2 bases, with 11 bases between. The CDR3: CASIGGVTNEKLFF. CDR3 coding DNA: TGTGCCAGCATCGGGGGGGTTACTAATGAAAAACTGTTTTTT.